Presented here are 18 T cell receptor beta chains from one specimen sequenced in a study of T cell changes during pregnancy in multiple sclerosis. TCRdb's copy holds only in-frame clones and misses some; the assay was immunoSEQ multiplex PCR. The repertoire holds approximately 61,000 clones, with approximately 90% as singletons. The specimen was peripheral blood, collected after pregnancy. The receptors shown here come from a female donor in good health, enrolled as a control in a pregnancy study.

The rearrangement links TRBV6-6 to TRBJ1-4, with 8 bases aligning to TRBD1. The CDR3 runs to 14 residues. V shed 6 bases, J shed 5 bases, and the junction held 5 bases outside the gene matches. The germline V gene encodes CDR1 MNHNY and CDR2 SVGAGI (reference sequence). CDR3 residues: CASRPTGENEKLFF. The DNA of the CDR3 is TGTGCCAGCAGGCCGACAGGGGAAAATGAAAAACTGTTTTTT.

The chain has TRBV12-2 and TRBJ2-2; the table's TRBD1 call for D was not verified on the DNA. TRBV12-2 is a listed pseudogene. This CDR3 has 17 residues. The CDR3 is CASRLFQGPPNTGELFF. CDR3 DNA sequence: TGTGCAAGTCGCTTATTTCAGGGTCCCCCTAACACCGGGGAGCTGTTTTTT.

V is TRBV5-6 and J is TRBJ2-5; TRBD2 matches 12 bases. The junction had 6 bases not matched to a gene; V was cut back by 6 bases and J by 6 bases. Germline V CDR1 and CDR2: SGHDT, YYEEEE. This CDR3 is built from 14 residues. CDR3 amino acids: CASTLAGGRKTQYF. Here the CDR3 DNA reads TGTGCCAGCACCCTAGCGGGGGGGAGGAAGACCCAGTACTTC.

This clone was recorded once. The V and J genes are TRBV28 and TRBJ1-1; 8 bases are a match to TRBD1. The junction had 11 bases not matched to a gene; V was cut back by 6 bases and J by 2 bases. The germline V gene encodes CDR1 MDHEN and CDR2 SYDVKM. CDR3 length equals 16 residues. This CDR3 reads CASRGGTGDLNTEAFF. In DNA, the CDR3 is TGTGCCAGCAGAGGGGGGACAGGCGACTTAAACACTGAAGCTTTCTTT.

V is TRBV13 and J is TRBJ1-2; TRBD1 matches 7 bases. Trimming removed 5 bases from V and 8 bases from J; junction bases left unmatched: 8. Germline V lookup: CDR1 PRHDT, CDR2 FYEKMQ (reference sequence). This CDR3 contains 13 residues. CDR3 amino acids: CASSRDSQPGYTF. CDR3 nucleotide sequence: TGTGCCAGCAGCCGGGACAGTCAACCCGGCTACACCTTC. Full variable domain (missing parts from reference TRBV13 and TRBJ1-2): AAGVIQSPRHLIKEKRETATLKCYPIPRHDTVYWYQQGPGQDPQFLISFYEKMQSDKGSIPDRFSAQQFSDYHSELNMSSLELGDSALYFCASSRDSQPGYTFGSGTRLTVV.

V gene TRBV5-1 combines with J gene TRBJ2-3, with D possibly TRBD2 on 7 matching bases. Germline V CDR1 and CDR2: SGHRS, YFSETQ. V lost 4 bases and J lost 7, with 19 bases in between. The CDR3 extends over 15 amino acids. CDR3 sequence (DNA): TGCGCCAGCAGCACGGCGGGGGCCCCAGGTAATACGCAGTATTTT. It translates to CASSTAGAPGNTQYF.

The chain couples TRBV30 to TRBJ1-6, with a tentative D call TRBD1 (5 bases). The germline CDR1 and CDR2 sequences are GTSNPN and SVGIG (reference sequence). The CDR3 has 15 amino acids. The V gene lost 8 bases and the J gene lost 0 bases, with 14 bases spanning the gap. Written as DNA, the CDR3 is TGTGCCCACCAGGGCCCAAGCTCCTATAATTCACCCCTCCACTTT. Translation gives CAHQGPSSYNSPLHF.

Only one count was recorded for this clone. The chain is built from TRBV5-4 and TRBJ2-5, with no clear D. Germline V gene data show CDR1 as SGHNT and CDR2 as YYREEE (reference sequence). Trimming left V 0 bases short and J 4 bases short, with 10 bases between. This CDR3 region has 14 residues. This chain's CDR3 is CASSLVSRPETQYF. CDR3 bases: TGTGCCAGCAGCTTGGTCTCTAGGCCAGAGACCCAGTACTTC.

This clone was counted a single time. The genes are TRBV11-2 and TRBJ2-5; possibly TRBD2 for D (5 bases). V dropped 0 bases and J dropped 5 bases, with 16 bases sitting between them. Germline CDR1 reads SGHAT; CDR2 reads FQNNGV. The CDR3 covers 16 residues. DNA of the CDR3: TGTGCCAGCAGCTTAGACGAGGGCGTACAGCGGGAGACCCAGTACTTC. Translation gives CASSLDEGVQRETQYF.

CDR3: CASSLDRVGQPQHF. The CDR3 DNA follows: TGTGCCAGCAGCCTGGACAGGGTCGGCCAGCCCCAGCATTTT. This chain connects TRBV6-1 to TRBJ1-5, with 8 bases that match TRBD1. Per the germline V gene, CDR1 is MNHNS and CDR2 is SASEGT. This CDR3 has 14 amino acids. V lost 6 bases to trimming and J lost 7 bases; unmatched junction nucleotides: 8.

The genes are TRBV28 and TRBJ1-1; maybe TRBD1 (5 bases). CDR1 is MDHEN, CDR2 SYDVKM, per germline. Deletions cut 5 bases from V and 0 bases from J, with 10 bases between. The CDR3 runs to 14 residues. The CDR3 nucleotides are TGTGCCAGCAGTCCATACAGGATGAACACTGAAGCTTTCTTT. This translates into CASSPYRMNTEAFF.

To note about this clone: A junction end diverges from the germline sequence, so it may reflect a read error. This rearrangement joins TRBV5-4 to TRBJ2-7; 8 nucleotides match TRBD1. CDR3 length equals 15 residues. Germline CDR1 is SGHNT and CDR2 is YYREEE (reference sequence). CDR3 coding DNA: TGCGCCAGCAGCCAAGATGACAGGGGCCCCTACGAGCAGTACTTC. As protein: CASSQDDRGPYEQYF.

V is TRBV19 and J is TRBJ2-6; a weak D match, TRBD1 (6 bases). The V gene's germline CDR1 is LNHDA and CDR2 SQIVND (reference sequence). This CDR3 has 14 residues. V was shortened by 9 bases and J by 3 bases, with 12 bases between the two germline ends. CDR3 in amino acids: CASSPGDGANVLTF. CDR3 sequence (DNA): TGTGCCAGCTCGCCAGGGGATGGGGCCAACGTCCTGACTTTC.

J is TRBJ2-5 and V is TRBV18; 15 nucleotides agree with TRBD2. V gave up 3 bases and J gave up 5 bases; unmatched junction bases: 4. CDR3 length: 16 amino acids. Per germline, CDR1 KGHSH and CDR2 LQKENI. The CDR3 coding sequence is TGTGCCAGCTCACCGGGACTAGCGGGGGGCTCTGAGACCCAGTACTTC. Translating gives CASSPGLAGGSETQYF. The full variable domain, with the rest looked up from reference TRBV18 and TRBJ2-5, is NAGVMQNPRHLVRRRGQEARLRCSPMKGHSHVYWYRQLPEEGLKFMVYLQKENIIDESGMPKERFSAEFPKEGPSILRIQQVVRGDSAAYFCASSPGLAGGSETQYFGPGTRLLVL.

The V call is TRBV28, the J call TRBJ2-1; D perhaps matches TRBD1 (6 bases). The CDR3 is 12 amino acids. The germline gives CDR1 MDHEN, CDR2 SYDVKM. Trimming shortened V by 5 bases and J by 8 bases, and 10 bases separated the two germline ends. As DNA, the CDR3 is TGTGCCAGCAGTACAGGGCTCCATGAGCAGTTCTTC. Its protein is CASSTGLHEQFF.

The chain has TRBV5-4 and TRBJ2-7, with D uncertain. Looked up from germline, CDR1 is SGHNT and CDR2 is YYREEE (reference sequence). CDR3 length equals 15 residues. Trimming removed 4 bases from V and 1 base from J, with 15 bases in between. CDR3: CASSGNRGLSYEQYF. The CDR3 DNA sequence: TGTGCCAGCAGCGGAAATAGAGGATTATCCTACGAGCAGTACTTC.

The V and J genes are TRBV6-1 and TRBJ2-4, with a possible D match to TRBD1 (6 bases). V lost 6 bases and J lost 4, with 13 bases in between. Germline V CDR1 and CDR2: MNHNS, SASEGT. CDR3 length: 14 residues. In DNA, the CDR3 is TGTGCCAGCAGCAATGAACAGGGAAAAAACATTCAGTACTTC. Translated: CASSNEQGKNIQYF.

J is TRBJ2-2 and V is TRBV19; 9 bases are shared with TRBD1. The J segment lost 4 bases and the V segment lost 6 bases, leaving 3 bases of the junction unmatched. CDR1 and CDR2 (germline): LNHDA, SQIVND (reference sequence). This CDR3 is built from 14 residues. This CDR3 reads CASRGTGITGELFF. The CDR3 nucleotides are TGTGCCAGTAGGGGGACAGGGATCACCGGGGAGCTGTTTTTT.